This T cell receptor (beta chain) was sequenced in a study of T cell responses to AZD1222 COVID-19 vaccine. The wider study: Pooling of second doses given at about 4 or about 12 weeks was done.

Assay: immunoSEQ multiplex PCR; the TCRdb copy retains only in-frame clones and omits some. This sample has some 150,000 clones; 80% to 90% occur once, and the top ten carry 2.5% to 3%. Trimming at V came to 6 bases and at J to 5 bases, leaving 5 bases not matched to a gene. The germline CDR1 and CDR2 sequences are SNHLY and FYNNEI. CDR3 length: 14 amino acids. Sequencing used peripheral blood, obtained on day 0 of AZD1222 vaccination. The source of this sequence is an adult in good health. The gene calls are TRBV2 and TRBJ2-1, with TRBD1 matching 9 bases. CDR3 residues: CASRPGQGNNEQFF. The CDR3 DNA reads TGTGCCAGCAGGCCCGGACAGGGGAACAATGAGCAGTTCTTC.